Following are 26 T cell receptor beta chains from one sample sequenced in a study of cytomegalovirus exposure and HLA in healthy donors. Both 60 Vbeta primers and 13 Jbeta primers went into the PCR. TCRdb keeps only in-frame clones here, not all; method: immunoSEQ multiplex PCR. The sample has over 100,000 clones, 60% to 85% seen once. Sequenced input: PBMCs. Receptor source: a middle-aged woman in good health and CMV-seronegative.

This CDR3 is CAWSGGGRSNQPQHF. DNA for the CDR3: TGTGCCTGGAGTGGGGGGGGTCGGAGCAATCAGCCCCAGCATTTT. The chain carries TRBV30 and TRBJ1-5; maybe TRBD1 (5 bases). CDR1 and CDR2 from the germline V gene are GTSNPN and SVGIG (reference sequence). Trimming took 1 base from V and 1 from J, leaving 11 bases between them. The CDR3 contains 15 residues.

This clone turned up a few times. The V and J genes are TRBV5-4 and TRBJ2-3; TRBD1 aligns across 10 bases. The germline gives CDR1 SGHNT, CDR2 YYREEE (reference sequence). Trimming took 5 bases from V and 3 from J; bases not matched to a gene: 6. This CDR3 region has 15 residues. The CDR3 loop is CASRSAGQGTDTQYF. Here the CDR3 DNA reads TGTGCCAGCAGGTCAGCGGGACAGGGGACAGATACGCAGTATTTT.

This chain links TRBV29-1 with TRBJ2-3, with TRBD2 identical over 15 bases. The CDR3 is 16 residues long. The germline V gene has CDR1 SQVTM and CDR2 ANQGSEA. V was pared by 5 bases and J by 6 bases, with 9 bases of the junction left unmatched. The CDR3 sequence: CSVLAGLAGGADTQYF. CDR3 DNA sequence: TGCAGCGTTCTGGCTGGACTAGCGGGGGGGGCGGATACGCAGTATTTT.

The V call is TRBV5-1, the J call TRBJ2-7; TRBD1 might be the D (6 bases). The CDR3 has 15 residues. CDR1 is SGHRS and CDR2 is YFSETQ in the germline V gene. Trimming took off 3 bases at V and 0 bases at J, with 13 bases between the two ends. CDR3 in DNA: TGCGCCAGCAGCTCCTCAACAGGGTACTCCTACGAGCAGTACTTC. This encodes CASSSSTGYSYEQYF.

This clone occurred a few times. The rearrangement links TRBV28 to TRBJ2-2, with D hard to call. CDR3 length: 10 amino acids. The ends were cut back, 4 bases at V and 8 bases at J, with 2 bases in the middle. The germline gives CDR1 MDHEN, CDR2 SYDVKM. CDR3 sequence: CASSSGELFF. DNA for the CDR3: TGTGCCAGCAGTTCTGGGGAGCTGTTTTTT.

This rearrangement joins TRBV7-9 to TRBJ2-7; D is unclear. The V gene's germline CDR1 is SEHNR and CDR2 FQNEAQ (reference sequence). The V end was cut by 1 base, the J end by 0 bases, with 7 bases between. The CDR3 extends over 14 amino acids. In nucleotides, the CDR3 is TGTGCCAGCAGCTTAGTTCAGGACTCCTACGAGCAGTACTTC. This translates into CASSLVQDSYEQYF. Together with reference TRBV7-9 and TRBJ2-7, the CDR3 gives the full variable domain: DTGVSQNPRHKITKRGQNVTFRCDPISEHNRLYWYRQTLGQGPEFLTYFQNEAQLEKSRLLSDRFSAERPKGSFSTLEIQRTEQGDSAMYLCASSLVQDSYEQYFGPGTRLTVT.

This chain links TRBV7-6 with TRBJ1-5; D ambiguous. The CDR3 is 16 residues long. Germline CDR1 SGHVS, CDR2 FNYEAQ. V was trimmed by 1 base and J by 4 bases, leaving 14 bases between them. The CDR3 is CASSLVRGARNQPQHF. The CDR3 DNA follows: TGTGCCAGCAGCTTAGTCCGGGGAGCGAGGAATCAGCCCCAGCATTTT.

This chain uses TRBV6-5 with TRBJ2-1, with a weak D call TRBD2 (6 bases). V shed 2 bases and J shed 1 base, with 9 bases lying between them. Germline lookup yields CDR1 MNHEY and CDR2 SVGAGI. The CDR3 is 15 amino acids. CDR3 sequence reads: CASSYGGASYNEQFF. The CDR3 nucleotides are TGTGCCAGCAGTTACGGCGGGGCTTCCTACAATGAGCAGTTCTTC.

The rearrangement uses TRBV4-2 and TRBJ2-1; a possible D gene is TRBD1 (5 bases). Germline CDR1 and CDR2: LGHNA and YNFKEQ. V lost 0 bases and J lost 3, with 12 bases in between. The CDR3 covers 16 residues. CDR3: CASSQEEDTHYNEQFF. Here the CDR3 DNA reads TGTGCCAGCAGCCAAGAAGAGGACACCCACTACAATGAGCAGTTCTTC.

The chain combines TRBV11-2 with TRBJ2-7; tentatively, D is TRBD2 (5 bases). Trimming took off 7 bases at V and 0 bases at J, with 16 bases between the two ends. Germline V gives CDR1 SGHAT, CDR2 FQNNGV. The CDR3 has 15 amino acids. In DNA, the CDR3 is TGTGCCAGCATCCCACTGGACTCCTTCTCCTACGAGCAGTACTTC. Amino acid sequence: CASIPLDSFSYEQYF.

This sequence joins TRBV19 and TRBJ1-1; TRBD1 aligns across 8 bases. From germline, CDR1 is LNHDA and CDR2 SQIVND (reference sequence). The CDR3 consists of 17 residues. V lost 1 base and J lost 0; bases outside the gene matches: 7. The CDR3 region has the DNA TGTGCCAGTAGTATAGGGAGGGACAGGAGAATGAACACTGAAGCTTTCTTT. Translation: CASSIGRDRRMNTEAFF. Looking up the rest from reference TRBV19 and TRBJ1-1 gives the full variable domain: DGGITQSPKYLFRKEGQNVTLSCEQNLNHDAMYWYRQDPGQGLRLIYYSQIVNDFQKGDIAEGYSVSREKKESFPLTVTSAQKNPTAFYLCASSIGRDRRMNTEAFFGQGTRLTVV.

This sequence joins TRBV20-1 and TRBJ2-5; D ambiguous. Trimming cost V 3 bases and J 5 bases, with 7 bases left between them. The CDR3 loop spans 11 amino acids. Germline lookup yields CDR1 DFQATT and CDR2 SNEGSKA (reference sequence). CDR3 protein: CSASSVETQYF. The CDR3 DNA is TGCAGTGCTAGTTCTGTTGAGACCCAGTACTTC.

J is TRBJ1-1 and V is TRBV7-2; possible D gene TRBD1, 5 bases. V lost 3 bases, J lost 6 bases, and 8 bases lay in between. CDR1 is SGHTA, CDR2 FQGNSA, per germline. There are 12 residues in the CDR3. CDR3 DNA sequence: TGTGCCAGCAGCTTCGACAGTCCTGAAGCTTTCTTT. It is translated as CASSFDSPEAFF.

The genes are TRBV7-9 and TRBJ2-7; D is perhaps TRBD2 (6 bases). Germline CDR1 reads SEHNR; CDR2 reads FQNEAQ (reference sequence). Trimming removed 5 bases at V and 5 bases at J, with 19 bases between. The CDR3 loop spans 15 amino acids. The CDR3 DNA reads TGTGCCAGCAGCGGAGGGCGGGGTCTAGCCGACGAGCAGTACTTC. Translation gives CASSGGRGLADEQYF.

The chain uses TRBV4-2 and TRBJ1-4; D may be TRBD1 (5 bases). Trimming removed 5 bases at V and 1 base at J, with 14 bases between. The CDR3 has 16 amino acids. Germline CDR1 is LGHNA and CDR2 is YNFKEQ. The CDR3 reads CASSSTQGGTNEKLFF. CDR3 nucleotide sequence: TGTGCCAGCAGCAGCACCCAGGGTGGAACTAATGAAAAACTGTTTTTT.

The chain employs TRBV27 and TRBJ1-5; D not resolved. This CDR3 is 14 amino acids long. The V gene's germline CDR1 is MNHEY and CDR2 SMNVEV (reference sequence). Trimming took off 3 bases at V and 7 bases at J, with 13 bases between the two ends. The CDR3 is CASSFFGFQQPQHF. The CDR3 coding sequence is TGTGCCAGCAGTTTCTTCGGGTTTCAGCAGCCCCAGCATTTT.

This clone was recorded only once. This rearrangement joins TRBV19 to TRBJ2-5; 7 bases match TRBD1. The J call may be wrong; the DNA end is better matched by TRBJ2-7. Germline V lookup: CDR1 LNHDA, CDR2 SQIVND (reference sequence). The CDR3 extends over 14 amino acids. Here the CDR3 DNA reads TGTGCCAGTAGTAGGGCAGGGGGCTCCTACGAGCAGTACTTC. Amino acid sequence: CASSRAGGSYEQYF.

V usage is TRBV28 and J usage is TRBJ1-5, with TRBD1 as a possible D gene (6 bases). From germline, CDR1 is MDHEN and CDR2 SYDVKM. The CDR3 has 15 amino acids. The germline V and J ends were trimmed by 2 bases and 2 bases, with 10 bases remaining between them. The CDR3 bases are TGTGCCAGCAGTTTACAGGGGTGGGGCAATCAGCCCCAGCATTTT. It is translated as CASSLQGWGNQPQHF.

The V and J genes are TRBV28 and TRBJ1-4; D perhaps matches TRBD1 (5 bases). The CDR3 totals 16 residues. Per the germline V gene, CDR1 is MDHEN and CDR2 is SYDVKM. V lost 5 bases and J 3 bases, leaving 16 bases between the germline ends. DNA of the CDR3: TGTGCCAGCAGTCCGTCAAGGACACCAGCTAATGAAAAACTGTTTTTT. It translates to CASSPSRTPANEKLFF.

The CDR3 region has the DNA TGTGCCAGCAGGGGGGGTGAGGCTAGTCCTCATACGCAGTATTTT. This gives the protein CASRGGEASPHTQYF. The chain carries TRBV5-4 and TRBJ2-3; tentative D call: TRBD2 (6 bases). Germline CDR1 SGHNT, CDR2 YYREEE (reference sequence). Trimming stripped 5 bases from V and 7 bases from J, with 20 bases between. The CDR3 loop spans 15 amino acids.

The CDR3 here is CASSPRGRGETQYF. The DNA of the CDR3 is TGTGCCAGTAGTCCCCGGGGAAGGGGGGAGACCCAGTACTTC. The V call is TRBV19, the J call TRBJ2-5; tentatively, D is TRBD1 (6 bases). This CDR3 contains 14 residues. The V gene lost 5 bases and the J gene lost 5 bases, with 15 bases spanning the gap. Germline V gene lookup returns CDR1 LNHDA and CDR2 SQIVND (reference sequence).

The chain joins TRBV6-5 to TRBJ1-2; D ambiguous. The V and J ends lost 6 bases and 1 base respectively, with 12 bases between them. The CDR3 sequence is 14 residues long. Germline V lookup: CDR1 MNHEY, CDR2 SVGAGI. The DNA of the CDR3 is TGTGCCAGCAGGCACCTCGAGGATAACTATGGCTACACCTTC. This gives the protein CASRHLEDNYGYTF.

CDR3 sequence: CAGSGTRSPDTQYF. For the CDR3, the DNA is TGTGCCGGTAGCGGGACTAGGTCACCAGATACGCAGTATTTT. V and J are TRBV2 and TRBJ2-3, with TRBD2 matching 8 bases. The CDR3 is 14 residues long. Germline V gives CDR1 SNHLY, CDR2 FYNNEI. J was trimmed by 4 bases and V by 11 bases; bases with no gene match: 11.

The genes are TRBV29-1 and TRBJ1-2; the D is unclear. The CDR3 sequence is 13 residues long. Germline V gene data show CDR1 as SQVTM and CDR2 as ANQGSEA. V was cut by 2 bases and J by 7 bases, with 14 bases left in between. The CDR3 region is CSVESRREAGYTF. The CDR3, as DNA: TGCAGCGTTGAAAGTCGGCGAGAGGCTGGCTACACCTTC.

This sequence joins TRBV6-6 and TRBJ1-1; D not resolved. The CDR3 has 13 residues. Trimming pared 10 bases from V and 1 base from J, leaving 13 bases between. Germline loops: CDR1 MNHNY, CDR2 SVGAGI (reference sequence). CDR3 bases: TGTGCCATTCAATCGAACAGGAACACTGAAGCTTTCTTT. Translating gives CAIQSNRNTEAFF.

The J gene is TRBJ2-3, the V gene TRBV7-6; 12 bases line up with TRBD2. The length of the CDR3 is 18 residues. Germline-derived CDR1 and CDR2 are SGHVS and FNYEAQ. The ends lost 2 bases at V and 0 bases at J; junction bases unmatched: 6. The CDR3: CASSLMGLAGLSTDTQYF. The CDR3, as DNA: TGTGCCAGCAGCTTAATGGGACTAGCGGGCCTGAGCACAGATACGCAGTATTTT.